These 18 T cell receptor beta chains were all obtained from the same sample, sequenced in a study of blood T cells in healthy people across ages. A second PCR, run for roughly 7 to 11 cycles, used a sample-barcoded 5' primer plus a J-beta primer mix. TCRdb re-analysed the 5' RACE reads in MiXCR, keeping a single row per CDR3 protein. Of some 900,000 distinct CDR3 sequences in the sample, 29% were seen once. Sample: blood. Receptor source: a woman over 75 in good health.

The V call is TRBV27, the J call TRBJ2-2; 11 positions agree with TRBD1. CDR1 MNHEY and CDR2 SMNVEV come from the germline V gene (reference sequence). The V and J ends lost 3 bases and 4 bases, in that order; junction bases with no gene match: 1. The CDR3 totals 15 residues. The CDR3 DNA sequence: TGTGCCAGCAGTTTCGGGACAGGGGGCACCGGGGAGCTGTTTTTT. Translated, it gives CASSFGTGGTGELFF.

This clonotype has ten or more counts. The genes are TRBV7-2 and TRBJ2-7; TRBD2 agrees at 8 bases. The CDR3 loop spans 14 amino acids. The junction had 5 bases not matched to a gene; V was cut back by 2 bases and J by 5 bases. Germline V gene sequence: CDR1 SGHTA, CDR2 FQGNSA. The CDR3 protein is CASSLSRGEHEQYF. For the CDR3, the DNA is TGTGCCAGCAGCTTATCGCGGGGGGAGCACGAGCAGTACTTC.

The chain combines TRBV7-2 with TRBJ1-4; D possibly corresponds to TRBD1 (5 bases). V lost 6 bases, J lost 8 bases, and 16 bases lay in between. Germline V gene lookup returns CDR1 SGHTA and CDR2 FQGNSA. CDR3 length equals 14 residues. This chain's CDR3 is CASSTGELREKLFF. The CDR3 DNA reads TGTGCCAGCAGTACAGGTGAACTACGAGAAAAACTGTTTTTT.

V and J are TRBV30 and TRBJ1-4; no definite D call. CDR3 length: 14 residues. Trimming cost V 2 bases and J 0 bases, with 7 bases left between them. In germline, CDR1 is GTSNPN, CDR2 SVGIG (reference sequence). The CDR3 loop reads CAWSKTPTNEKLFF. CDR3 sequence (DNA): TGTGCCTGGAGTAAAACGCCAACTAATGAAAAACTGTTTTTT.

Note on this clonotype: The junction departs from the called germline gene at one end, perhaps through a read error. The V and J genes are TRBV5-4 and TRBJ2-1; D gene unclear. Germline CDR1 reads SGHNT; CDR2 reads YYREEE (reference sequence). CDR3 length: 11 amino acids. CDR3 in amino acids: CASTPGDEQFF. The CDR3 nucleotides are TGTGCCAGCACCCCCGGTGATGAACAGTTCTTC.

This clonotype was counted at least ten times. The chain recombines TRBV6-1 with TRBJ2-3; 9 bases agree with TRBD2. Per the germline V gene, CDR1 is MNHNS and CDR2 is SASEGT. This CDR3 spans 15 amino acids. V trimming: 7 bases; J trimming: 10 bases; junction bases outside the gene matches: 15. CDR3 sequence reads: CASTSTSGSSVAQYF. The CDR3 region has the DNA TGTGCCAGCACTTCGACTAGCGGCAGTTCCGTAGCGCAGTATTTT.

This clonotype was found a few times. The chain links TRBV3-1 to TRBJ1-1; possible D gene TRBD1, 6 bases. V was clipped by 4 bases and J by 0 bases, with 15 bases between them. In germline, CDR1 is LGHDT, CDR2 YNNKEL (reference sequence). The CDR3 has 16 amino acids. CDR3 protein: CASSPWGAGLNTEAFF. The CDR3 DNA follows: TGTGCCAGCAGCCCTTGGGGGGCAGGGTTGAACACTGAAGCTTTCTTT.

The table lists this clonotype with a few counts. V and J are TRBV7-6 and TRBJ2-2; 12 bases map to TRBD2. CDR1 SGHVS and CDR2 FNYEAQ come from the germline V gene. The length of the CDR3 is 19 residues. V dropped 4 bases and J dropped 1; count of bases not matched to a gene: 10. As DNA, the CDR3 is TGTGCCAGCAGCTCCTTATCTAGCGGGGGGGCCGGGAACACCGGGGAGCTGTTTTTT. Its protein is CASSSLSSGGAGNTGELFF. Drawing the rest from reference TRBV7-6 and TRBJ2-2, the complete variable domain is GAGVSQSPRYKVTKRGQDVALRCDPISGHVSLYWYRQALGQGPEFLTYFNYEAQQDKSGLPNDRFSAERPEGSISTLTIQRTEQRDSAMYRCASSSLSSGGAGNTGELFFGEGSRLTVL.

The chain is built from TRBV7-8 and TRBJ1-5; D gene ambiguous. Germline CDR1 and CDR2: SGHVS and FQNEAQ. The CDR3 spans 14 residues. V was clipped by 1 base and J by 8 bases, with 12 bases between them. This chain's CDR3 is CASSLGRTGEPQHF. In nucleotides, the CDR3 is TGTGCCAGCAGCTTAGGTCGCACTGGGGAGCCCCAGCATTTT.

There are a few counts of this clonotype. A much more abundant neighbour one base away suggests this may be a read error. The rearrangement uses TRBV20-1 and TRBJ2-5; 7 nucleotides match TRBD1. Germline CDR1 and CDR2: DFQATT and SNEGSKA (reference sequence). CDR3 length: 10 amino acids. CDR3 DNA: TGCGGTGCTAGAGGGGGCCAGCAGTACTTC. Translated, it gives CGARGGQQYF.

This clonotype is a singleton in its sample. A much larger clone lies one base from this, so it may be a read error. The gene calls are TRBV9 and TRBJ2-3, with a weak D call TRBD1 (6 bases). Germline V gene lookup returns CDR1 SGDLS and CDR2 YYNGEE. Deletions cut 4 bases from V and 4 bases from J, with 16 bases between. This CDR3 comprises 15 residues. The DNA for the CDR3 is TGTGCCAGCAGCATAGGTGCAGGGGTCCCAGATACGCAGTATTTT. Translating it yields CASSIGAGVPDTQYF.

The genes are TRBV6-1 and TRBJ1-5, with D hard to call. CDR3 length: 17 residues. Trimming removed 5 bases at V and 2 bases at J, with 19 bases between. Germline CDR1 and CDR2: MNHNS and SASEGT. CDR3 in amino acids: CASSPRGPVYGNQPQHF. The CDR3 region has the DNA TGTGCCAGCAGTCCGCGGGGTCCAGTGTATGGCAATCAGCCCCAGCATTTT.

The sample holds many counts of this clonotype. The J gene is TRBJ1-2, the V gene TRBV6-2 or TRBV6-3; D gene uncertain. V was clipped by 2 bases and J by 0 bases, with 10 bases between them. Germline CDR1 MNHEY, CDR2 SVGEGT. The CDR3 has 15 residues. CDR3 DNA: TGTGCCAGCAGTTACGGCAAGGTGTCTAACTATGGCTACACCTTC. It translates to CASSYGKVSNYGYTF.

V is TRBV7-2 and J is TRBJ1-1, with D uncertain. The CDR3 consists of 13 residues. Trimming left V 3 bases short and J 11 bases short, with 16 bases between. Per the germline V gene, CDR1 is SGHTA and CDR2 is FQGNSA. The chain's CDR3 is CASSLVLFNCAFF. CDR3 DNA: TGTGCCAGCAGCTTGGTGCTCTTTAACTGCGCTTTCTTT.

This clonotype was picked up many times. CDR3 region: CSAGGQGAMNTEAFF. CDR3 coding DNA: TGCAGTGCTGGGGGACAGGGGGCAATGAACACTGAAGCTTTCTTT. The gene calls are TRBV20-1 and TRBJ1-1, with 12 bases that match TRBD1. CDR1 and CDR2 from the germline V gene are DFQATT and SNEGSKA (reference sequence). The CDR3 is 15 residues long. With 5 bases clipped from V and 0 bases from J, the junction kept 4 bases outside the gene matches.

This clonotype appeared many times. The rearrangement links TRBV4-1 to TRBJ1-2; the match to TRBD1 covers 7 bases. The CDR3 sequence is 15 residues long. CDR1 is MGHRA and CDR2 is YSYEKL in the germline V gene. Germline trimming cut 4 bases from V and 7 bases from J; bases unmatched to any gene: 12. This CDR3 is CASSPGGQIGFGYTF. CDR3 DNA sequence: TGCGCCAGCAGCCCCGGGGGACAGATCGGGTTTGGCTACACCTTC.

This clonotype came up many times. The chain employs TRBV20-1 and TRBJ2-3, with 9 nucleotides matching TRBD1. This CDR3 has 15 amino acids. Germline CDR1 reads DFQATT; CDR2 reads SNEGSKA (reference sequence). V shed 1 base, J shed 0 bases, and the junction held 2 bases outside the gene matches. In nucleotides, the CDR3 is TGCAGTGCTAGAGGGGACAGGGTCAGCACAGATACGCAGTATTTT. Translated: CSARGDRVSTDTQYF.

This clonotype was counted ten times or more. The V gene is TRBV12-3 or TRBV12-4, the J gene TRBJ1-1, with D perhaps TRBD1 (5 bases). This CDR3 comprises 16 residues. With 7 bases removed from V and 5 bases from J, the gap between germline ends came to 23 bases. The CDR3 here is CASTLRRGNPGTEAFF. The CDR3 DNA follows: TGTGCCAGCACCCTCAGGAGGGGCAATCCAGGGACTGAAGCTTTCTTT.